Below are 9 T cell receptor beta chains sequenced from a single sample in a study of spatial heterogeneity in lung cancer (dated by TCRdb to about 2019). Libraries were constructed by 5' RACE. Sequencing used a NextSeq 500. TCRdb itself trimmed the public reads at Q25 with fastp, ran MiXCR and retained productive beta chains. Rows with a matching CDR3 protein are joined into one entry that keeps the most common DNA and genes. The sample includes approximately 20,000 distinct CDR3 sequences, with 4.6% observed a single time. The ten largest clones add up to less than 8% of the sample. The time point label, read with the paper, signifies: sample taken at primary tumor resection. The sequencing here drew on PBMCs, taken at surgery. The source of these receptors is a male donor with early-stage non-small cell lung cancer.

This clonotype was found many times. In DNA form, the CDR3 reads TGTGCCAGCAGTGAACTAGCGGGAGGGCCCTACGAGCAGTACTTC. Translated: CASSELAGGPYEQYF. This chain links TRBV3-1 with TRBJ2-7; 13 nucleotides agree with TRBD2. After removal of 6 bases from V and 2 bases from J, the junction contained 4 bases not matched to a gene. This CDR3 spans 15 amino acids. CDR1 and CDR2 from the germline V gene are LGHDT and YNNKEL (reference sequence).

This clonotype came up many times. This chain connects TRBV4-2 to TRBJ2-3; 13 bases line up with TRBD2. CDR3 length: 17 residues. V gave up 0 bases and J gave up 4 bases; unmatched junction bases: 4. Germline V lookup: CDR1 LGHNA, CDR2 YNFKEQ. In DNA, the CDR3 is TGTGCCAGCAGCCAAGATAGGACTAGCGGGGGCCCAGATACGCAGTATTTT. This encodes CASSQDRTSGGPDTQYF.

Judged by abundance, this clonotype is medium-sized. The rearrangement uses TRBV9 and TRBJ2-7; D gene uncertain. Trimming left V 3 bases short and J 2 bases short, with 12 bases between. The CDR3 sequence is 14 residues long. Germline V gene lookup returns CDR1 SGDLS and CDR2 YYNGEE. The CDR3 coding sequence is TGTGCCAGCAGCGAGGGCCCTCTCCCCTACGAGCAGTACTTC. It encodes CASSEGPLPYEQYF.

The V and J genes are TRBV27 and TRBJ2-7; the D gene is possibly TRBD2 (6 bases). V was shortened by 6 bases and J by 2 bases, with 20 bases between the two germline ends. From germline, CDR1 is MNHEY and CDR2 SMNVEV (reference sequence). The length of the CDR3 is 16 residues. The CDR3 DNA sequence: TGTGCCAGCAGCGGAGGGGTCGGAAGGCGGCCCTACGAGCAGTACTTC. Its translation is CASSGGVGRRPYEQYF.

This clonotype was observed at least ten times. The chain joins TRBV9 to TRBJ1-6, with TRBD1 matching over 8 bases. Per germline, CDR1 SGDLS and CDR2 YYNGEE. Germline trimming cut 6 bases from V and 9 bases from J; bases unmatched to any gene: 8. The CDR3 loop spans 14 amino acids. CDR3 protein: CASTKTGVSSPLHF. The CDR3 DNA is TGTGCCAGCACTAAGACAGGGGTGAGTTCACCCCTCCACTTT.

CDR3 loop: CASSKTGTYEQYF. The CDR3 DNA is TGTGCCAGCAGCAAAACAGGGACCTACGAGCAGTACTTC. The rearrangement uses TRBV6-2 or TRBV6-3 and TRBJ2-7; TRBD1 might be the D (6 bases). The CDR3 is made up of 13 amino acids. V shed 6 bases and J shed 2 bases, with 11 bases lying between them. Germline V gene sequence: CDR1 MNHEY, CDR2 SVGEGT.

This clonotype appeared many times. At one end, the junction sequence differs from germline, possibly due to a read error. This sequence joins TRBV7-7 and TRBJ2-1; tentative D call: TRBD1 (6 bases). This CDR3 has 13 amino acids. From germline, CDR1 is SSHAT and CDR2 FNYEAQ (reference sequence). This CDR3 is CASSLAPGDEQFF. DNA of the CDR3: TGTGCTAGCAGCTTAGCGCCAGGGGACGAGCAGTTCTTC. The full variable domain, its missing parts supplied by reference TRBV7-7 and TRBJ2-1, is GAGVSQSPRYKVTKRGQDVTLRCDPISSHATLYWYQQALGQGPEFLTYFNYEAQPDKSGLPSDRFSAERPEGSISTLTIQRTEQRDSAMYRCASSLAPGDEQFFGPGTRLTVL.

This clonotype was seen a handful of times. J is TRBJ2-1 and V is TRBV11-3, with TRBD2 matching over 7 bases. Germline CDR1 and CDR2: SGHNT and YENEEA. The CDR3 has 13 amino acids. J lost 6 bases, V lost 2 bases, and 1 base had no gene match. The CDR3 loop is CASSLTSVNEQFF. Here the CDR3 DNA reads TGTGCCAGCAGCTTAACTAGCGTCAATGAGCAGTTCTTC.

This clonotype was seen only a few times. The chain carries TRBV20-1 and TRBJ2-5; 10 bases fit TRBD1. The CDR3 consists of 15 residues. The germline V gene encodes CDR1 DFQATT and CDR2 SNEGSKA (reference sequence). V trimming: 5 bases; J trimming: 6 bases; junction bases outside the gene matches: 12. The CDR3 reads CSAQNRDRGTKTQYF. CDR3 bases: TGCAGTGCTCAAAACCGGGACAGGGGAACTAAGACCCAGTACTTC.